What follows are 9 T cell receptor beta chains derived from one specimen sequenced in a study of metastatic and nonmetastatic thyroid tumors. Every patient underwent thyroid surgery untreated. TCRdb reassembled clones from the PCR reads with MiXCR. Of around 13,000 clones listed, around 10% are singletons. Material for sequencing was blood. The origin of the receptors is a female donor with papillary thyroid cancer or a benign thyroid nodule (not recorded which). Some clones in this sample may be carry-over from other donors' samples.

The CDR3 coding sequence is TGTGCCAGCAGTACCCTTTTCCGCACTGAAGCTTTCTTT. Translated, it gives CASSTLFRTEAFF. The rearrangement uses TRBV12-3 or TRBV12-4 and TRBJ1-1, with no clear D. Trimming shortened V by 5 bases and J by 4 bases, and 11 bases separated the two germline ends. CDR3 length: 13 amino acids.

This clone was found many times. Additional DNA sequences in this sample encode the identical CDR3. This chain links TRBV19 with TRBJ1-1, with D hard to call. Germline-derived CDR1 and CDR2 are LNHDA and SQIVND (reference sequence). This CDR3 contains 13 residues. V gave up 4 bases and J gave up 7 bases, with 13 bases separating them. CDR3 protein: CASSRTANHEAFF. The CDR3 bases are TGTGCCAGTAGTAGGACCGCCAATCATGAAGCTTTCTTT.

This clone was found many times. The rearrangement joins TRBV5-4 to TRBJ2-2; 9 bases line up with TRBD1. This CDR3 has 16 amino acids. The germline V gene encodes CDR1 SGHNT and CDR2 YYREEE (reference sequence). V lost 4 bases to trimming and J lost 4 bases; unmatched junction nucleotides: 8. DNA of the CDR3: TGTGCCAGCAGCACCTACAGGGGGCGAGGCACCGGGGAGCTGTTTTTT. It encodes CASSTYRGRGTGELFF. The complete variable domain, with remaining parts taken from reference TRBV5-4 and TRBJ2-2, reads ETGVTQSPTHLIKTRGQQVTLRCSSQSGHNTVSWYQQALGQGPQFIFQYYREEENGRGNFPPRFSGLQFPNYSSELNVNALELDDSALYLCASSTYRGRGTGELFFGEGSRLTVL.

This clone was observed at least ten times. V and J are TRBV27 and TRBJ2-5; TRBD1 is a possible D gene (5 bases). CDR3 length equals 15 residues. Germline V gives CDR1 MNHEY, CDR2 SMNVEV (reference sequence). Trimming removed 0 bases from V and 0 bases from J, with 8 bases in between. For the CDR3, the DNA is TGTGCCAGCAGTTTATCGAGACAGTACCAAGAGACCCAGTACTTC. Protein product: CASSLSRQYQETQYF.

This clone is deemed medium-sized. This chain links TRBV5-1 with TRBJ1-2, with D unresolved. Trimming left V 5 bases short and J 3 bases short, with 8 bases between. The CDR3 length is 12 residues. CDR1 is SGHRS, CDR2 YFSETQ, per germline. The CDR3 sequence: CASRWGDYGYTF. The CDR3 region has the DNA TGCGCCAGCAGATGGGGTGACTATGGCTACACCTTC.

This clone came up many times. The same CDR3 is also encoded by other DNA sequences in this sample. The V and J genes are TRBV29-1 and TRBJ1-3, with D tentatively TRBD1 (6 bases). The CDR3 spans 13 residues. CDR1 SQVTM and CDR2 ANQGSEA come from the germline V gene. The ends were cut back, 2 bases at V and 7 bases at J, with 12 bases in the middle. The CDR3 reads CSVETGLRNTIYF. The DNA of the CDR3 is TGCAGCGTTGAAACAGGGTTAAGGAACACCATATATTTT.

This clone is judged medium-sized. The CDR3 sequence is CASSVGLGNYGYTF. As DNA, the CDR3 is TGTGCCAGCAGTGTGGGTTTGGGGAACTATGGCTACACCTTC. The chain links TRBV28 to TRBJ1-2; D ambiguous. The V and J ends lost 5 bases and 2 bases respectively, with 12 bases between them. Germline V gives CDR1 MDHEN, CDR2 SYDVKM. This CDR3 has 14 residues.

This clone ranks as medium-sized. The rearrangement links TRBV6-1 to TRBJ1-2, with a tentative D call TRBD1 (6 bases). Trimming shortened V by 9 bases and J by 8 bases, and 16 bases separated the two germline ends. The CDR3 loop spans 12 amino acids. The germline gives CDR1 MNHNS, CDR2 SASEGT. This CDR3 reads CASFNQGLGYTF. DNA of the CDR3: TGTGCCAGTTTTAACCAGGGGCTCGGCTACACCTTC.

This clone was observed at least ten times. V and J are TRBV20-1 and TRBJ1-1, with D possibly TRBD1 on 5 matching bases. The germline gives CDR1 DFQATT, CDR2 SNEGSKA (reference sequence). CDR3 size: 14 residues. V lost 5 bases and J 5 bases, leaving 18 bases between the germline ends. Written as DNA, the CDR3 is TGCAGTGCTTACAGGAGGAGCGGTGGGACTGAAGCTTTCTTT. Amino acid sequence: CSAYRRSGGTEAFF.